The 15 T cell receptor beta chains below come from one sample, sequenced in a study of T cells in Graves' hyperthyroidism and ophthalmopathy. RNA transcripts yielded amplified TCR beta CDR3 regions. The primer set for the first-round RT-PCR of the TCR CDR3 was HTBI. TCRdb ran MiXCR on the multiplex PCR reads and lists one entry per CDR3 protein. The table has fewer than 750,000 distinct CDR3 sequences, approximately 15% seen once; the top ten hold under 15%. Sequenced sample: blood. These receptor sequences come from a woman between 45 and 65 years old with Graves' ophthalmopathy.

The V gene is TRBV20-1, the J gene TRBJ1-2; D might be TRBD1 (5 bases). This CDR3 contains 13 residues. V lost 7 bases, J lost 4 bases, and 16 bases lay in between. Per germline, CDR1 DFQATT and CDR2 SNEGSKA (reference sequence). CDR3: CSVPGGVSYGYTF. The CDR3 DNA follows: TGCAGTGTACCGGGGGGAGTGTCCTATGGCTACACCTTC.

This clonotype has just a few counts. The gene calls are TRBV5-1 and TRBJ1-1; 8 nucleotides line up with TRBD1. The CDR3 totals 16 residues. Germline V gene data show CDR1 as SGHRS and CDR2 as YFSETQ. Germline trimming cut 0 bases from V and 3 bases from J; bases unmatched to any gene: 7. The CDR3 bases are TGCGCCAGCAGCTTGGCAGGGGGCGGGCAAGACACTGAAGCTTTCTTT. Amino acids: CASSLAGGGQDTEAFF.

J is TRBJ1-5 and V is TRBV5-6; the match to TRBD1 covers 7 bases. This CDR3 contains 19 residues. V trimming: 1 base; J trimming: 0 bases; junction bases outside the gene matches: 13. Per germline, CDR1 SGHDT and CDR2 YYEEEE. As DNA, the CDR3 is TGTGCCAGCAGCTTGACCGAGGGGGCTTTACGATATAGCAATCAGCCCCAGCATTTT. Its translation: CASSLTEGALRYSNQPQHF.

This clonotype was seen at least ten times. The CDR3 DNA is TGTGCCAGCAGCTTAGGGTCTAGCATGCCAGATACGCAGTATTTT. Translating gives CASSLGSSMPDTQYF. This sequence joins TRBV7-2 and TRBJ2-3; maybe TRBD2 (5 bases). Per the germline V gene, CDR1 is SGHTA and CDR2 is FQGNSA. V lost 1 base and J 4 bases, leaving 12 bases between the germline ends. This CDR3 region has 15 residues.

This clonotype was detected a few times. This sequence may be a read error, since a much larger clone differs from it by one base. CDR3 DNA: TGTGCCAGCAGTTTTTTCCGGGAGAACAATGAGCAGTTCTTC. The encoded protein is CASSFFRENNEQFF. V gene TRBV28 combines with J gene TRBJ2-1; tentatively, D is TRBD2 (6 bases). This CDR3 has 14 amino acids. Germline V lookup: CDR1 MDHEN, CDR2 SYDVKM. Trimming took off 3 bases at V and 5 bases at J, with 11 bases between the two ends. Based on the CDR3 plus reference TRBV28 and TRBJ2-1, the full variable domain is DVKVTQSSRYLVKRTGEKVFLECVQDMDHENMFWYRQDPGLGLRLIYFSYDVKMKEKGDIPEGYSVSREKKERFSLILESASTNQTSMYLCASSFFRENNEQFFGPGTRLTVL.

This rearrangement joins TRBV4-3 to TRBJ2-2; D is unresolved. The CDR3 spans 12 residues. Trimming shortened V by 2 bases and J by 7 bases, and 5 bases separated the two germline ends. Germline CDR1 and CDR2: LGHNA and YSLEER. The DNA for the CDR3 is TGCGCCAGCAGCCAACGAGACGGGGAGCTGTTTTTT. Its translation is CASSQRDGELFF.

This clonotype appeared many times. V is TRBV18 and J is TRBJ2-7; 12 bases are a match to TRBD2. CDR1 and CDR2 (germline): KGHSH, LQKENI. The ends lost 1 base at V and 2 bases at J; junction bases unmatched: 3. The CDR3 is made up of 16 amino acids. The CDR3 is CASSPQGLAGTYEQYF. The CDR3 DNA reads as TGTGCCAGCTCACCACAAGGACTAGCGGGAACCTACGAGCAGTACTTC. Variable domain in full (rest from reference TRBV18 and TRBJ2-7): NAGVMQNPRHLVRRRGQEARLRCSPMKGHSHVYWYRQLPEEGLKFMVYLQKENIIDESGMPKERFSAEFPKEGPSILRIQQVVRGDSAAYFCASSPQGLAGTYEQYFGPGTRLTVT.

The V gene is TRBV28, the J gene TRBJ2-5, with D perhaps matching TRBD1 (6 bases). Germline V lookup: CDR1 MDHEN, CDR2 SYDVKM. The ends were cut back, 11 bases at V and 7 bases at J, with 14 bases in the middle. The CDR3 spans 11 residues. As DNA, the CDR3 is TGTGCCCCGGGACATCTTTCGACCCAGTACTTC. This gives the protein CAPGHLSTQYF.

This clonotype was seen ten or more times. CDR3: CASTPLEGTEAFF. Here the CDR3 DNA reads TGTGCCAGCACTCCTTTAGAAGGGACTGAAGCTTTCTTT. The chain couples TRBV2 to TRBJ1-1, with D unresolved. This CDR3 region has 13 residues. Germline CDR1 SNHLY, CDR2 FYNNEI. The ends were cut back, 7 bases at V and 5 bases at J, with 14 bases in the middle.

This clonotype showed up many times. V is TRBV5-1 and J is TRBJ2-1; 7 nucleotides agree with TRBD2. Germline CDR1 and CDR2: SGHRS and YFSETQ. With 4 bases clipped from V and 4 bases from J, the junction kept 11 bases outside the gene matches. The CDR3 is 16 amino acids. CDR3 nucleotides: TGCGCCAGCAGCCTGGAGCGGGCTAGCGGTTACAATGAGCAGTTCTTC. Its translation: CASSLERASGYNEQFF. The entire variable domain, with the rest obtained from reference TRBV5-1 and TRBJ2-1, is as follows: KAGVTQTPRYLIKTRGQQVTLSCSPISGHRSVSWYQQTPGQGLQFLFEYFSETQRNKGNFPGRFSGRQFSNSRSEMNVSTLELGDSALYLCASSLERASGYNEQFFGPGTRLTVL.

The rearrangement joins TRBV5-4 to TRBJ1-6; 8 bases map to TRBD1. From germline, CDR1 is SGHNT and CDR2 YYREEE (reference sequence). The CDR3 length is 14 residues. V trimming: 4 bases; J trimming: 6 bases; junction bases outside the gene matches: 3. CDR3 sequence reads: CASSPGGRNSPLHF. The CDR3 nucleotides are TGTGCCAGCAGCCCAGGGGGCCGTAATTCACCCCTCCACTTT.

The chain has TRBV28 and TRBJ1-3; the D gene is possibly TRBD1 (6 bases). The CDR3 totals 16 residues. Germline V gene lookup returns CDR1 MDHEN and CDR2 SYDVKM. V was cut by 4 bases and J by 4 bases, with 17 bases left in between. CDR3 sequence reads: CASSSEQGLNGNTIYF. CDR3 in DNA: TGTGCCAGCAGTTCCGAACAGGGACTCAACGGAAACACCATATATTTT.

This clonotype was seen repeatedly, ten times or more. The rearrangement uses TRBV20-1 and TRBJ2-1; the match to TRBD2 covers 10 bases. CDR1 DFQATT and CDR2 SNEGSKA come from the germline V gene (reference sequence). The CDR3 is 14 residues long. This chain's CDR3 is CRAHSLAGVNEQFF. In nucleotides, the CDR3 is TGCAGAGCCCACTCTCTAGCGGGAGTCAATGAGCAGTTCTTC.

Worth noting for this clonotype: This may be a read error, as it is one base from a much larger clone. DNA for the CDR3: TGCGGCGTTGATCGATACCAGGCGAATCCCACAGATACGCAGTATTTT. This codes for CGVDRYQANPTDTQYF. J is TRBJ2-3 and V is TRBV29-1; no clear D. The germline V gene has CDR1 SQVTM and CDR2 ANQGSEA. The CDR3 runs to 16 residues.

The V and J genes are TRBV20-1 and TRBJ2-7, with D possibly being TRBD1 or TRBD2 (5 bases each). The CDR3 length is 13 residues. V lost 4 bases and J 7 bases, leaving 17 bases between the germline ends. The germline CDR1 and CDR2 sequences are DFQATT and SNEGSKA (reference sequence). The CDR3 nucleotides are TGCAGTGCTACAAGGGACGGAGGTGGGGAGCAGTACTTC. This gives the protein CSATRDGGGEQYF.